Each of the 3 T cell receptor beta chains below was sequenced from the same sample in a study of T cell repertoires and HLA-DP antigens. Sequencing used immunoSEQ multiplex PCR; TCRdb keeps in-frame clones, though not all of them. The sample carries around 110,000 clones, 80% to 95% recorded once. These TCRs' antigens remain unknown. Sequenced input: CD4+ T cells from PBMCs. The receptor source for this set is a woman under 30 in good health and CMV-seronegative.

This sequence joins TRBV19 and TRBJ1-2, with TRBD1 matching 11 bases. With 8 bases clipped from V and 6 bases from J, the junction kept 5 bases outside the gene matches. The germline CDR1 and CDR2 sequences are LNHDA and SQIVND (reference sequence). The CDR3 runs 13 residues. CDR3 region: CASRDRGRHGYTF. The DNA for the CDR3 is TGTGCCAGTCGGGACAGGGGGAGGCATGGCTACACCTTC.

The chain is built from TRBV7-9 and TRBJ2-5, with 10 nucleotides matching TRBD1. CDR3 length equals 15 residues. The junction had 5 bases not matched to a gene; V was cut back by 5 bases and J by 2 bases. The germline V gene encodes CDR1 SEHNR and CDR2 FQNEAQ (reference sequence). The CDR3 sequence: CASSNDRGPQETQYF. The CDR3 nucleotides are TGTGCCAGCAGCAACGACAGGGGGCCGCAAGAGACCCAGTACTTC.

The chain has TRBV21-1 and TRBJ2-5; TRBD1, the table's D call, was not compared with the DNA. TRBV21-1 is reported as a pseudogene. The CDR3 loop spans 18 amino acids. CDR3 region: CASSKATGDRGRWETQYF. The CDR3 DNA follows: TGTGCCAGCAGCAAAGCCACCGGGGACAGGGGGCGATGGGAGACCCAGTACTTC.